These T cell receptor beta chains were read from a single sample in a study of cytomegalovirus exposure and HLA in healthy donors. Data came from immunoSEQ multiplex PCR; TCRdb stores just in-frame clones and leaves some out. Of some 150,000 clones in the sample, roughly 89% are singletons; the top ten hold 9%. Material for sequencing was PBMCs. Source of these receptors: a woman aged 18-29 years in good health and CMV-seropositive. The CDR3 runs from the conserved cysteine through the conserved F or W. Size is omitted from some rows. Given values are once, few, many or a class for expanded clones.

j_call | clone_size | v_call | cdr3_aa
TRBJ1-2 | few | TRBV5-1 | CASSPGQGTDGYTF
TRBJ2-7 | - | TRBV15 | CATSRHRGPYEQYF
TRBJ2-7 | - | TRBV5-6 | CASSLSWQEQYF
TRBJ2-2 | - | TRBV7-3 | CASRDITNTGELFF
TRBJ1-2 | - | TRBV9 | CASGENRDTANYGYTF
TRBJ2-1 | - | TRBV27 | CASGPTERGGYNEQFF
TRBJ1-2 | - | TRBV9 | CASSVVYRGIALNYGYTF
TRBJ1-1 | - | TRBV2 | CASSGQEIMNTEAFF
TRBJ1-5 | - | TRBV5-1 | CASSHGTGRNQPQHF
TRBJ2-7 | - | TRBV10-2 | CASSESMREGPYEQYF
TRBJ1-2 | few | TRBV2 | CASLGSVGYTF
TRBJ2-3 | - | TRBV10-1 | CASSVGQLEWGEDTQYF
TRBJ2-2 | - | TRBV28 | CASSSGVAGAAVAGELFF
TRBJ1-4 | - | TRBV9 | CASSPGQSGVGLFF
TRBJ1-1 | - | TRBV4-1 | CASSQEANTEAFF
TRBJ2-1 | - | TRBV5-4 | CASSLQGTYNEQFF
TRBJ2-5 | - | TRBV4-1 | CASSHPPSWQEGVETQYF
TRBJ1-6 | - | TRBV5-6 | CASSNGGSSPLHF
TRBJ1-2 | - | TRBV4-1 | CASSQDREENYGYTF
TRBJ2-5 | once | TRBV5-1 | CASSFDFGSSGVKETQYF
TRBJ1-5 | - | TRBV6-5 | CASSISQNNQPQHF
TRBJ2-7 | - | TRBV5-6 | CASSLTGVAYEQYF
TRBJ2-7 | - | TRBV18 | CASSSTGGAYSYEQYF
TRBJ2-3 | - | TRBV7-8 | CASSLAGLAADTQYF
TRBJ2-1 | - | TRBV5-1 | CASSLGGSSYNEQFF
TRBJ2-3 | - | TRBV6-4 | CASSEVAGGPDTQYF
TRBJ1-6 | - | TRBV2 | CAGRDSSSYNSPLHF
TRBJ1-1 | - | TRBV6-5 | CASSTAGYTEAFF
TRBJ1-3 | - | TRBV6-1 | CASSEGGGNTIYF
TRBJ2-7 | - | TRBV5-4 | CASSLGDSSTYEQYF
TRBJ1-3 | once | TRBV6-1 | CASTSTGTGNTIYF
TRBJ1-4 | - | TRBV7-9 | CASSLVPGGRTNEKLFF
TRBJ1-1 | - | TRBV11-2 | CASSLGGLTGQGPNTEAFF
TRBJ2-1 | - | TRBV6-5 | CASSPGNEQFF
TRBJ2-5 | - | TRBV5-4 | CASSLLGGEGETQYF
TRBJ1-2 | - | TRBV6-5 | CASSRTGGYGYTF
TRBJ2-1 | - | TRBV7-9 | CASSAQGYEQFF
TRBJ2-7 | - | TRBV7-2 | CASSRGLAGAVVYEQYF
TRBJ1-1 | once | TRBV7-9 | CASSLITPGEAFF
TRBJ2-3 | - | TRBV6-4 | CASSDSTSGEAATQYF
TRBJ1-2 | - | TRBV19 | CASSSLSGYGYTF
TRBJ2-3 | - | TRBV10-3 | CAVQRGPDTQYF
TRBJ2-2 | many | TRBV7-8 | CASSLVDTGELFF
TRBJ1-1 | few | TRBV7-2 | CASSLQQPRGTEAFF
TRBJ2-7 | - | TRBV27 | CASRPQGAYEQYF
TRBJ2-1 | - | TRBV7-2 | CASSLGGSSITEQFF
TRBJ1-1 | - | TRBV11-3 | CASSLGSGLNTEAFF
TRBJ1-4 | - | TRBV10-2 | CASAIGGGREKLFF
TRBJ1-2 | - | TRBV5-8 | CASSPRGGNPSGYTF
TRBJ2-3 | - | TRBV5-6 | CASSFRPSGEKQYF
TRBJ1-2 | - | TRBV7-9 | CASSLVTNYGYTF
TRBJ2-1 | - | TRBV7-9 | CASSPWTGGDYNEQFF
TRBJ1-1 | once | TRBV7-9 | CASSLLFRGRENTEAFF
TRBJ1-2 | - | TRBV28 | CASSLGQSGYTF
TRBJ2-2 | - | TRBV7-2 | CASSTWTSGVIGSGELFF
TRBJ2-5 | - | TRBV28 | CASSLGGSLLQETQYF